This is a list of T cell receptor beta chains from one sample in a study of cytomegalovirus exposure and HLA in healthy donors. Here immunoSEQ multiplex PCR was the method, and the copy in TCRdb shows in-frame clones only, minus some. Altogether some 28,000 clones are present, roughly 66% being singletons, with the ten largest covering roughly 40%. Sequences were obtained from PBMCs. The receptors come from a male donor in good health and CMV-seropositive. Each CDR3 is given with its conserved first and last residue. A D gene is named only where the DNA matches it firmly. A clone size is listed for some rows: how often the clone was seen (once, few, many), or a class if it is expanded.

j_gene	d_gene	abundance	v_gene	CDR3nt	CDR3aa
TRBJ2-5	TRBD2	NA	TRBV10-1	TGCGCCAGCAGTGAGTCTAAACTAGCGGAGCAAGAGACCCAGTACTTC	CASSESKLAEQETQYF
TRBJ2-4	NA	NA	TRBV5-6	TGTGCCAGCAGCTTGGTTGCTAGCGAGACCAAAAACATTCAGTACTTC	CASSLVASETKNIQYF
TRBJ2-5	TRBD1	many	TRBV14	TGTGCCAGCAGGCTCTCCGGAAGGGGGCTCCAGGAGACCCAGTACTTC	CASRLSGRGLQETQYF
TRBJ2-3	NA	NA	TRBV19	TGTGCCAGTACCAGGGTGGGGTCCACAGATACGCAGTATTTT	CASTRVGSTDTQYF
TRBJ2-6	TRBD1	NA	TRBV9	TGTGCCAGCAGCTTCGACAGGGTCGGTGCCAACGTCCTGACTTTC	CASSFDRVGANVLTF
TRBJ2-7	NA	NA	TRBV19	TGTGCCAGTAGTATACCACAGAGACGACACGAGCAGTACTTC	CASSIPQRRHEQYF
TRBJ2-3	TRBD2	NA	TRBV7-8	TGTGCCAGCAGCGCGGGGGTAACAGATACGCAGTATTTT	CASSAGVTDTQYF
TRBJ2-3	TRBD2	once	TRBV6-1	TGTGCCAGCAGTGGGCTAGCGGGGGGGCCTGATACGCAGTATTTT	CASSGLAGGPDTQYF
TRBJ2-3	TRBD2	NA	TRBV28	TGTGCCAGCAGTTTAAGCGGGAACACAGATACGCAGTATTTT	CASSLSGNTDTQYF
TRBJ1-1	NA	NA	TRBV5-1	TGCGCCAGCAGCCCCGGGACTGTCATGAAGGGCACTGAAGCTTTCTTT	CASSPGTVMKGTEAFF
TRBJ1-6	NA	NA	TRBV7-2	TGTGCCAGCAGCTTAGGACTCCCGTCCCGGGTGGATTCACCCCTCCACTTT	CASSLGLPSRVDSPLHF
TRBJ2-1	NA	NA	TRBV27	TGTGCCAGCAGTCCCCTCGTTAGCGGTTCTTACAATGAGCAGTTCTTC	CASSPLVSGSYNEQFF
TRBJ1-1	NA	NA	TRBV19	TGTGCCAGTAGTAGTCTCGGGAACACTGAAGCTTTCTTT	CASSSLGNTEAFF
TRBJ1-1	TRBD1	once	TRBV30	TGTGCCTGGTCCCCAGGGGGTTACACTGAAGCTTTCTTT	CAWSPGGYTEAFF
TRBJ2-2	NA	NA	TRBV6-6	TGTGCCAGCACCCCGGGGGCCGGGGAGCTGTTTTTT	CASTPGAGELFF